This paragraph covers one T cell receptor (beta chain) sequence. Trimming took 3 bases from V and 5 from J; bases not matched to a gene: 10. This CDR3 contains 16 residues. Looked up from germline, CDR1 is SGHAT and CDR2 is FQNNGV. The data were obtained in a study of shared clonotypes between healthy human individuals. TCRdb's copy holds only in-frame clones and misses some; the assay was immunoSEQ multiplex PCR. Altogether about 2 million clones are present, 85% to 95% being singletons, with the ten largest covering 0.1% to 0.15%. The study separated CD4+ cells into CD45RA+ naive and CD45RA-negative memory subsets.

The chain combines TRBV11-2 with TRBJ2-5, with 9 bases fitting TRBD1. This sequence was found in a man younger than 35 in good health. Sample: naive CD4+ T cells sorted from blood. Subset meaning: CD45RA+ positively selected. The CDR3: CASSFVTGGWYETQYF. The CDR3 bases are TGTGCCAGCAGCTTCGTGACAGGGGGGTGGTACGAGACCCAGTACTTC.